The 30 T cell receptor beta chains below were found in one sample sequenced in a study of T-cell reconstitution after alpha-beta-depleted transplantation in children. Unique molecular identifiers were incorporated during preparation of the TCRbeta library. TCRdb re-called the PCR reads with MiXCR, one entry per CDR3 protein. In the table there are about 980,000 distinct CDR3 sequences, roughly 29% of which are singletons. The sequenced sample was PBMCs, mostly from graft donor cells, obtained 360 days after TCRalphabeta/CD19-depleted stem cell transplant. The receptors stem from a boy under two years old who had a stem cell transplant for SCID, so the T cells may come from the graft donor.

This clonotype was counted only a few times. The rearrangement links TRBV12-3 or TRBV12-4 to TRBJ2-1, with D perhaps TRBD2 (7 bases). The ends were cut back, 6 bases at V and 8 bases at J, with 14 bases in the middle. The CDR3 spans 13 residues. The CDR3 coding sequence is TGTGCCAGCAGCCCTGGGGGGGCGGATGAGCAGTTCTTC. It is translated as CASSPGGADEQFF.

The chain employs TRBV3-1 and TRBJ1-3, with D unclear. V was trimmed by 3 bases and J by 4 bases, leaving 7 bases between them. The CDR3 sequence is 13 residues long. Germline V CDR1 and CDR2: LGHDT, YNNKEL (reference sequence). CDR3 residues: CASSHLLGNTIYF. The CDR3 DNA is TGTGCCAGCAGCCATCTGCTGGGAAACACCATATATTTT.

This clonotype was detected a few times. The J gene is TRBJ1-3, the V gene TRBV12-3 or TRBV12-4; no clear D. V lost 5 bases and J lost 3, with 20 bases in between. The length of the CDR3 is 17 residues. DNA for the CDR3: TGTGCCAGCAGTCGCCAAGCGGGGATCCTAGGTGGAAACACCATATATTTT. It specifies CASSRQAGILGGNTIYF.

This clonotype has more than one count but fewer than ten. This chain links TRBV15 with TRBJ2-1; tentative D call: TRBD1 (6 bases). Germline loops: CDR1 LNHNV, CDR2 YYDKDF (reference sequence). The V end lost 5 bases, the J end lost 2 bases, and 19 bases lay between the germline ends. CDR3 length: 17 residues. The CDR3 sequence: CATSANPPTGPYNEQFF. The CDR3 nucleotides are TGTGCCACCAGCGCTAACCCCCCAACAGGGCCCTACAATGAGCAGTTCTTC. Full variable domain (missing parts from reference TRBV15 and TRBJ2-1): DAMVIQNPRYQVTQFGKPVTLSCSQTLNHNVMYWYQQKSSQAPKLLFHYYDKDFNNEADTPDNFQSRRPNTSFCFLDIRSPGLGDTAMYLCATSANPPTGPYNEQFFGPGTRLTVL.

CDR3 sequence: CASSAVARTYF. CDR3 sequence (DNA): TGTGCCAGCAGCGCTGTGGCTCGGACGTATTTT. The chain recombines TRBV7-2 with TRBJ2-3; D remains ambiguous. The ends were cut back, 5 bases at V and 14 bases at J, with 14 bases in the middle. CDR1 SGHTA and CDR2 FQGNSA come from the germline V gene. The CDR3 consists of 11 residues.

This rearrangement joins TRBV12-3 or TRBV12-4 to TRBJ1-6; D is undetermined. The germline V and J ends were trimmed by 3 bases and 6 bases, with 9 bases remaining between them. The CDR3 loop spans 14 amino acids. The CDR3, as DNA: TGTGCCAGCAGTTTGGTGCAGATTAATTCACCCCTCCACTTT. It encodes CASSLVQINSPLHF.

This rearrangement joins TRBV9 to TRBJ1-2; perhaps TRBD1 as D (5 bases). CDR1 is SGDLS, CDR2 YYNGEE, per germline. V lost 0 bases and J 4 bases, leaving 13 bases between the germline ends. The CDR3 has 15 residues. The chain's CDR3 is CASSVARGNLYGYTF. The DNA of the CDR3 is TGTGCCAGCAGCGTAGCTCGGGGGAACCTCTATGGCTACACCTTC.

The chain carries TRBV3-1 and TRBJ1-1; 9 bases map to TRBD1. J gave up 7 bases and V 6 bases, and 12 bases lay outside the gene matches. There are 15 residues in the CDR3. The germline gives CDR1 LGHDT, CDR2 YNNKEL (reference sequence). The CDR3 spells CASSRDRAQSLEAFF. For the CDR3, the DNA is TGTGCCAGCAGTCGGGACAGGGCCCAATCGCTTGAAGCTTTCTTT.

The chain uses TRBV4-1 and TRBJ1-1, with unresolved D. The CDR3 contains 12 residues. The V end lost 1 base, the J end lost 7 bases, and 7 bases lay between the germline ends. Per the germline V gene, CDR1 is MGHRA and CDR2 is YSYEKL. For the CDR3, the DNA is TGCGCCAGCAGCCAAGGTGGCAATGAAGCTTTCTTT. This encodes CASSQGGNEAFF.

The chain employs TRBV9 and TRBJ2-1, with 7 bases fitting TRBD2. The CDR3 sequence is 15 residues long. CDR1 is SGDLS and CDR2 is YYNGEE in the germline V gene. The V gene end was trimmed by 4 bases and the J gene end by 5 bases; junction bases not matched to a gene: 9. The CDR3 DNA is TGTGCCAGCAGCCCCCGAGTAGCGGGTAACAATGAGCAGTTCTTC. Its translation: CASSPRVAGNNEQFF.

This chain links TRBV15 with TRBJ1-4, with 8 bases matching TRBD1. CDR1 is LNHNV, CDR2 YYDKDF, per germline (reference sequence). V gave up 0 bases and J gave up 7 bases; unmatched junction bases: 1. The CDR3 extends over 14 amino acids. CDR3 sequence (DNA): TGTGCCACCAGCAGAGACAGGGGGCTTGAAAAACTGTTTTTT. Translation gives CATSRDRGLEKLFF.

This chain joins TRBV6-2 or TRBV6-3 and TRBJ1-2, with unresolved D. With 3 bases removed from V and 7 bases from J, the gap between germline ends came to 9 bases. This CDR3 is built from 12 residues. Germline CDR1 is MNHEY and CDR2 is SVGEGT. The CDR3 is CASSYRGTGYTF. The DNA for the CDR3 is TGTGCCAGCAGTTATCGGGGTACTGGCTACACCTTC.

This clonotype was seen repeatedly, ten times or more. The chain has TRBV15 and TRBJ2-5, with TRBD2 identical over 7 bases. Germline V gives CDR1 LNHNV, CDR2 YYDKDF (reference sequence). The V gene end was trimmed by 4 bases and the J gene end by 1 base; junction bases not matched to a gene: 15. The CDR3 consists of 18 residues. The CDR3 nucleotides are TGTGCCACCAGCACGGCCTTACCGAGCGGGATACCCCAAGAGACCCAGTACTTC. This sequence encodes CATSTALPSGIPQETQYF.

This clonotype has a handful of counts. This chain joins TRBV4-3 and TRBJ2-1; D might be TRBD1 or TRBD2, each matching 5 bases. Germline V lookup: CDR1 LGHNA, CDR2 YSLEER. V was clipped by 4 bases and J by 6 bases, with 16 bases between them. The CDR3 consists of 15 residues. CDR3 amino acids: CASSPGTYQINEQFF. The DNA of the CDR3 is TGCGCCAGCAGCCCCGGGACCTACCAAATCAATGAGCAGTTCTTC.

This clonotype was detected many times. The CDR3 DNA is TGTGCCACCCAAGGGGACTCGAACACCGGGGAGCTGTTTTTT. Protein product: CATQGDSNTGELFF. The chain is built from TRBV2 and TRBJ2-2, with D possibly TRBD2 on 6 matching bases. Trimming cost V 10 bases and J 0 bases, with 12 bases left between them. This CDR3 has 14 residues. CDR1 and CDR2 from the germline V gene are SNHLY and FYNNEI.

CDR3 loop: CASSEWGGGSGNTIYF. CDR3 DNA: TGTGCCAGCAGTGAATGGGGCGGGGGGTCCGGAAACACCATATATTTT. The rearrangement links TRBV25-1 to TRBJ1-3; weak D call: TRBD1 (5 bases). CDR1 is MGHDK, CDR2 SYGVNS, per germline. This CDR3 region has 16 residues. V was trimmed by 1 base and J by 4 bases, leaving 14 bases between them.

This clonotype occurred a few times. This chain links TRBV18 with TRBJ1-4; D is unclear. Trimming cost V 2 bases and J 7 bases, with 8 bases left between them. CDR1 and CDR2 (germline): KGHSH, LQKENI. This CDR3 spans 13 amino acids. CDR3 amino acids: CASSPGYREKLFF. In DNA form, the CDR3 reads TGTGCCAGCTCACCAGGGTATCGTGAAAAACTGTTTTTT.

The chain combines TRBV2 with TRBJ2-5; weak D call: TRBD1 (5 bases). There are 14 residues in the CDR3. The germline V gene has CDR1 SNHLY and CDR2 FYNNEI. The V gene lost 3 bases and the J gene lost 0 bases, with 8 bases spanning the gap. CDR3 nucleotide sequence: TGTGCCAGCAGTGACAGGGATTACCAAGAGACCCAGTACTTC. Encoded protein: CASSDRDYQETQYF.

The chain employs TRBV7-2 and TRBJ2-3; a weak D match, TRBD2 (5 bases). Germline CDR1 and CDR2: SGHTA and FQGNSA. The CDR3 contains 14 residues. V lost 6 bases to trimming and J lost 1 base, with 11 bases between them. In DNA form, the CDR3 reads TGTGCCAGCAGTCACAACGGGGGCACAGATACGCAGTATTTT. Its protein product is CASSHNGGTDTQYF.

V and J are TRBV11-2 and TRBJ2-2, with TRBD2 matching 10 bases. The germline gives CDR1 SGHAT, CDR2 FQNNGV. This CDR3 is built from 18 residues. V lost 2 bases and J lost 7; bases outside the gene matches: 13. DNA for the CDR3: TGTGCCAGCAGCTTACAGCTGGGTAGCGGGGGGTCTGTCGGGGAGCTGTTTTTT. It codes for CASSLQLGSGGSVGELFF.

The chain has TRBV29-1 and TRBJ2-1; perhaps TRBD1 as D (6 bases). Germline assignment: CDR1 SQVTM and CDR2 ANQGSEA. CDR3 length: 13 residues. V shed 4 bases and J shed 4 bases, with 11 bases lying between them. The chain's CDR3 is CSVGRTAYNEQFF. The DNA for the CDR3 is TGCAGCGTTGGCAGGACAGCTTACAATGAGCAGTTCTTC.

This sequence joins TRBV28 and TRBJ1-6, with unresolved D. The CDR3 loop spans 15 amino acids. The germline CDR1 and CDR2 sequences are MDHEN and SYDVKM. V lost 4 bases and J lost 9, with 16 bases in between. The CDR3 region is CASSSLDPEGSPLHF. Here the CDR3 DNA reads TGTGCCAGCAGTTCACTCGACCCCGAAGGTTCACCCCTCCACTTT.

This chain uses TRBV10-3 with TRBJ2-7; D unclear. The germline CDR1 and CDR2 sequences are ENHRY and SYGVKD. This CDR3 has 12 amino acids. The V end was cut by 11 bases, the J end by 6 bases, with 17 bases between. In nucleotides, the CDR3 is TGTGCCTCCCAGGAGAGCCGTGTCGAGCAGTACTTC. Encoded protein: CASQESRVEQYF.

This clonotype was counted a few times. V gene TRBV30 combines with J gene TRBJ2-5; D uncertain. CDR1 GTSNPN and CDR2 SVGIG come from the germline V gene (reference sequence). Deletions cut 1 base from V and 5 bases from J, with 14 bases between. This CDR3 is 14 amino acids long. CDR3 DNA: TGTGCCTGGAGTGACCCAGGCGGCCTGGAGACCCAGTACTTC. Its protein product is CAWSDPGGLETQYF.

Concerning this clonotype itself: The CDR3 carries no conserved terminal phenylalanine or tryptophan, so it likely arises from a read error. V usage is TRBV6-1 and J usage is TRBJ1-1; D not certain. CDR3 length equals 13 residues. Trimming took 9 bases from V and 5 from J, leaving 16 bases between them. The germline V gene has CDR1 MNHNS and CDR2 SASEGT. The DNA for the CDR3 is TGTGCCAGTCAGACGGCTCCGCGGACTGAAGCTTTCTCT. This gives the protein CASQTAPRTEAFS.

This clonotype was detected ten times or more. The chain recombines TRBV10-3 with TRBJ2-1; D possibly corresponds to TRBD1 (5 bases). Trimming took off 2 bases at V and 2 bases at J, with 7 bases between the two ends. Germline V gives CDR1 ENHRY, CDR2 SYGVKD. The CDR3 runs 14 residues. CDR3 in DNA: TGTGCCATCAGTGAGGGGGCTACCTACAATGAGCAGTTCTTC. This sequence encodes CAISEGATYNEQFF.

The chain employs TRBV28 and TRBJ2-5, with D perhaps TRBD1 (5 bases). V gave up 8 bases and J gave up 4 bases, with 17 bases separating them. This CDR3 contains 14 residues. Germline assignment: CDR1 MDHEN and CDR2 SYDVKM. The CDR3 spells CASYRASQGETQYF. The CDR3 nucleotides read TGTGCCAGCTACCGGGCCTCCCAGGGAGAGACCCAGTACTTC.

This chain links TRBV5-1 with TRBJ2-6, with 8 bases fitting TRBD2. V was clipped by 1 base and J by 2 bases; unmatched bases: 2. The CDR3 totals 16 residues. The V gene's germline CDR1 is SGHRS and CDR2 YFSETQ. CDR3 region: CASSLPGRAGANVLTF. As DNA, the CDR3 is TGCGCCAGCAGCTTGCCCGGGAGGGCTGGGGCCAACGTCCTGACTTTC.

This clonotype was detected only a few times. The gene calls are TRBV15 and TRBJ2-5; no clear D gene. This CDR3 is built from 13 residues. Trimming pared 8 bases from V and 6 bases from J, leaving 16 bases between. CDR1 is LNHNV, CDR2 YYDKDF, per germline (reference sequence). The CDR3 region has the DNA TGTGCCACCCAACGGATACCTAGGAAGACCCAGTACTTC. Its protein product is CATQRIPRKTQYF.

The CDR3 region is CASSWTSASTDTQYF. The CDR3 coding sequence is TGTGCCAGCAGTTGGACTAGCGCTAGCACAGATACGCAGTATTTT. The chain employs TRBV11-2 and TRBJ2-3, with 9 bases fitting TRBD2. The CDR3 spans 15 residues. Germline lookup yields CDR1 SGHAT and CDR2 FQNNGV. Germline trimming cut 6 bases from V and 0 bases from J; bases unmatched to any gene: 4.